These 5 T cell receptor beta chains originate from one sample sequenced in a study of CD8+CD57+ T cells in acquired aplastic anemia. Patients picked for sequencing had shown CD8+CD57+ cell expansion detected by flow cytometry. Profiling of TCR beta VDJ combinations and CDR3 sequences used genomic DNA as template. Each CDR3 protein is one row after TCRdb ran MiXCR on the reads. Among 180,000 or so distinct CDR3 sequences listed, about half were seen once. Sequences were obtained from sorted CD4+, CD8+, or CD8+CD57+ T cells (not recorded which) from PBMCs. Receptor source: a human donor with aplastic anemia.

This clonotype was detected ten times or more. The genes are TRBV7-2 and TRBJ1-1; maybe TRBD1 (6 bases). With 1 base removed from V and 3 bases from J, the gap between germline ends came to 12 bases. Germline V gene sequence: CDR1 SGHTA, CDR2 FQGNSA. The CDR3 has 15 amino acids. CDR3 bases: TGTGCCAGCAGCTTAGATCGGGGGCGATACACTGAAGCTTTCTTT. Protein sequence: CASSLDRGRYTEAFF.

There are many counts of this clonotype. The chain couples TRBV7-2 to TRBJ1-1; D possibly corresponds to TRBD1 (6 bases). Deletions cut 6 bases from V and 0 bases from J, with 8 bases between. Germline V gene lookup returns CDR1 SGHTA and CDR2 FQGNSA. The CDR3 has 13 amino acids. The CDR3 spells CASRGGMNTEAFF. The DNA of the CDR3 is TGTGCCAGCAGAGGGGGAATGAACACTGAAGCTTTCTTT.

The chain carries TRBV3-1 and TRBJ1-1; 8 bases line up with TRBD1. The J segment lost 10 bases and the V segment lost 3 bases, leaving 10 bases of the junction unmatched. Germline CDR1 and CDR2: LGHDT and YNNKEL (reference sequence). CDR3 size: 14 residues. The CDR3 is CASSHSDRAGGAFF. The CDR3 nucleotides are TGTGCCAGCAGCCATTCGGACAGGGCAGGAGGAGCTTTCTTT.

The chain carries TRBV29-1 and TRBJ2-7; D remains ambiguous. The CDR3 loop spans 13 amino acids. Trimming cost V 4 bases and J 0 bases, with 10 bases left between them. Germline loops: CDR1 SQVTM, CDR2 ANQGSEA. In DNA form, the CDR3 reads TGCAGCGTTGTATTCTGGGACTCCTACGAGCAGTACTTC. Translation: CSVVFWDSYEQYF.

This clonotype appeared many times. The rearrangement joins TRBV6-1 to TRBJ2-5; D unresolved. Trimming took off 2 bases at V and 5 bases at J, with 3 bases between the two ends. Germline V lookup: CDR1 MNHNS, CDR2 SASEGT. CDR3 length: 11 residues. The DNA of the CDR3 is TGTGCCAGCAGTGAAAGCGAGACCCAGTACTTC. Amino acids: CASSESETQYF.